This note documents a single T cell receptor beta chain sequence. What it binds is unknown. These data belong to a study of persistence of HIV-infected CD4 T cells. In the study overall: Blood samples, up to 180 mL, came from multiple time points, except a couple of leukapheresis donors sampled once.

Whole-study results and caveats: TCRbeta richness was lower in CMV- and Gag-responding cells than in anti-CD3/anti-CD28-responding cells.

Germline CDR1 is MDHEN and CDR2 is SYDVKM. The CDR3 is 14 residues long. Trimming removed 4 bases at V and 7 bases at J, with 14 bases between. The libraries were made with immunoSEQ version 4 in survey mode. The data were produced by immunoSEQ multiplex PCR, yet TCRdb's version contains in-frame clones alone and is incomplete. The sample has 40,000 to 55,000 clones, about 87% seen once; the top ten hold approximately 3.2%. Cells were stimulated nonspecifically with anti-CD3/anti-CD28 magnetic beads. Sorting selected CD4+ T cells upregulating both CD40 ligand and CD69. The TCR comes from an adult woman with HIV who was CMV-seropositive. The sample was CD4+ T cells sorted from PBMCs after approximately 20-hour stimulation, taken from a patient who received antiretroviral therapy. The gene calls are TRBV28 and TRBJ2-1; weak D call: TRBD2 (7 bases). The CDR3 region is CASSSGGVQNEQFF. The CDR3 DNA follows: TGTGCCAGCAGTTCGGGGGGCGTGCAGAATGAGCAGTTCTTC.